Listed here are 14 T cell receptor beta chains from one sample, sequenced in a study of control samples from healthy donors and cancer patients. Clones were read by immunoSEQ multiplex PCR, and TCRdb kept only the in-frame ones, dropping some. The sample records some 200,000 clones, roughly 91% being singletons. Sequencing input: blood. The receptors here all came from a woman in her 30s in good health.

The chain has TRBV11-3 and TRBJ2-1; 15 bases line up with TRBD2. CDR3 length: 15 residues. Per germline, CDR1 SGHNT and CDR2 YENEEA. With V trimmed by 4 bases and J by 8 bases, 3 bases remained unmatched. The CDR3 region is CASSWTSGRADEQFF. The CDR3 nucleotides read TGTGCCAGCAGCTGGACTAGCGGGAGGGCCGATGAGCAGTTCTTC.

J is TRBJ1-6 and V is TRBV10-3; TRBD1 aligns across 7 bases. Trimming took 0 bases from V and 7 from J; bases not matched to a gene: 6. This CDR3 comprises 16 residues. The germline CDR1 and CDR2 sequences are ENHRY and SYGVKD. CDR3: CAISESQGQLNSPLHF. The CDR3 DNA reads TGTGCCATCAGTGAGTCGCAGGGACAGCTCAATTCACCCCTCCACTTT.

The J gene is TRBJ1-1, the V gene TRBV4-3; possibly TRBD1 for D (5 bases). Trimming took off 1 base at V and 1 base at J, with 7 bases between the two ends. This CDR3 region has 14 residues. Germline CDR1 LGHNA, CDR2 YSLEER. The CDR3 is CASSQAGENTEAFF. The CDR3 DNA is TGCGCCAGCAGCCAAGCGGGGGAGAACACTGAAGCTTTCTTT.

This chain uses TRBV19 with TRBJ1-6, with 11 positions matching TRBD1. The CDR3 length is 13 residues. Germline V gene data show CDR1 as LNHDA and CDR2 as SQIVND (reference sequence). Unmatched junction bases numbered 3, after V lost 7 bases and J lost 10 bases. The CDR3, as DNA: TGTGCCAGTATGGGACAGGGGGGGTCACCCCTCCACTTT. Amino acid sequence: CASMGQGGSPLHF.

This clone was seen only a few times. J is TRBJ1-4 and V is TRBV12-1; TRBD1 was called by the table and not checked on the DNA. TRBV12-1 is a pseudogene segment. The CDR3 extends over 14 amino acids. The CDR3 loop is CASSPDRGYEKLFF. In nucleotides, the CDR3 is TGTGCCAGCAGCCCGGACAGGGGGTATGAAAAACTGTTTTTT.

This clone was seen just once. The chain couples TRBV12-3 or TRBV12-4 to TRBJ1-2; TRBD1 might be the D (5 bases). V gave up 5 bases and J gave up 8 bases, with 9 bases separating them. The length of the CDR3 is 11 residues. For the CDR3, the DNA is TGTGCCAGCAGTCTGGGGGTCGGCTACACCTTC. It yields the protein CASSLGVGYTF.

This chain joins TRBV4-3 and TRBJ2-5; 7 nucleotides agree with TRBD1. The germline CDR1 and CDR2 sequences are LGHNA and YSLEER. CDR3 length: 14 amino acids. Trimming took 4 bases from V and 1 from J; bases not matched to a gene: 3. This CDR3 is CASSPRDSQETQYF. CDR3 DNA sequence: TGCGCCAGCAGCCCCCGGGACAGCCAAGAGACCCAGTACTTC.

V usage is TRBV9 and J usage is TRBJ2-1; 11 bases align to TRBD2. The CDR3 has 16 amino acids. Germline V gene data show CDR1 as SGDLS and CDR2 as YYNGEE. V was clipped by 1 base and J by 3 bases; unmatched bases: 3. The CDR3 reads CASSVSTSGNYNEQFF. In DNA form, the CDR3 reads TGTGCCAGCAGCGTATCGACTAGCGGGAACTACAATGAGCAGTTCTTC. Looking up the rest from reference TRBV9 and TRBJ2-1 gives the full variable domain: DSGVTQTPKHLITATGQRVTLRCSPRSGDLSVYWYQQSLDQGLQFLIQYYNGEERAKGNILERFSAQQFPDLHSELNLSSLELGDSALYFCASSVSTSGNYNEQFFGPGTRLTVL.

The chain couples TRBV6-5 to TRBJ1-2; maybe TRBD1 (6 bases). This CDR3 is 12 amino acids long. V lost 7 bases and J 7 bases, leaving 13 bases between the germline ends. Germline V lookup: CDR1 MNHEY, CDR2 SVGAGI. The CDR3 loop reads CASTKGGGGYTF. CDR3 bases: TGTGCCAGCACCAAGGGGGGGGGTGGCTACACCTTC.

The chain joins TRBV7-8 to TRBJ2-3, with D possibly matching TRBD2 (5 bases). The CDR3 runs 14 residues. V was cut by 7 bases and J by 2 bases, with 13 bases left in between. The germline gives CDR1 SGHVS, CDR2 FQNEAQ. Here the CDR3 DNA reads TGTGCCAGCACCGTACTAGAATCCACAGATACGCAGTATTTT. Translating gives CASTVLESTDTQYF.

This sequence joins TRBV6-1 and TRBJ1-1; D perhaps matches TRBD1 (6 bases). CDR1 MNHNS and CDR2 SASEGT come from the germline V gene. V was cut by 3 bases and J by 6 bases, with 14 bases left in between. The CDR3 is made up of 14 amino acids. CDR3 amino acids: CASSEKWGAAEAFF. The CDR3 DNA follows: TGTGCCAGCAGTGAGAAGTGGGGGGCCGCTGAAGCTTTCTTT.

The CDR3 sequence is CASSDDWYGYTF. CDR3 sequence (DNA): TGTGCCAGTAGTGACGACTGGTATGGCTACACCTTC. The chain links TRBV19 to TRBJ1-2; D call uncertain. With 5 bases removed from V and 5 bases from J, the gap between germline ends came to 9 bases. CDR3 size: 12 residues. CDR1 and CDR2 (germline): LNHDA, SQIVND (reference sequence).

The CDR3 sequence: CASSLVGDRNYGYTF. The CDR3 nucleotides are TGTGCCAGCAGCTTAGTAGGGGACAGAAACTATGGCTACACCTTC. The rearrangement uses TRBV7-9 and TRBJ1-2, with 7 bases aligning to TRBD1. The V and J ends lost 1 base and 2 bases, in that order; junction bases with no gene match: 4. The germline gives CDR1 SEHNR, CDR2 FQNEAQ (reference sequence). CDR3 length: 15 amino acids.

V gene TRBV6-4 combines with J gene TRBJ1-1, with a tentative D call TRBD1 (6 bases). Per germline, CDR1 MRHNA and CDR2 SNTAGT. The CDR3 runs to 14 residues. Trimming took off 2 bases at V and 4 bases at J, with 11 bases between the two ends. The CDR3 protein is CASSDGGAGTEAFF. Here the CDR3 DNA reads TGTGCCAGCAGTGACGGGGGCGCGGGCACTGAAGCTTTCTTT.